This is a list of T cell receptor beta chains from one sample in a study of blood T cell repertoires in COVID-19. The repertoire was sequenced with immunoSEQ multiplex PCR; TCRdb's copy has only in-frame clones and lacks some. This table holds some 97,000 clones, roughly 84% found once. The source material was peripheral blood. All receptors come from a human donor in a cohort sampled during active COVID-19. The CDR3 runs from the conserved cysteine through the conserved F or W. D genes are given only for firm matches. The listing skips clone size in some rows; elsewhere it reads once, few, many or a size class.

NA,NA,TRBV10-3,TRBJ1-5,TGTGCCATCAGTCCAGAGAGAGGTCAGCCCCAGCATTTT,CAISPERGQPQHF
NA,NA,TRBV5-1,TRBJ2-3,TGCGCCAGCAGCTTGGTGCCCAGGGTGGCCACAGATACGCAGTATTTT,CASSLVPRVATDTQYF
TRBD1,NA,TRBV19,TRBJ1-5,TGTGCCAGTTCCCGACAGGGAGAGGGCAGCAATCAGCCCCAGCATTTT,CASSRQGEGSNQPQHF
TRBD1,NA,TRBV7-9,TRBJ1-1,TGTGCCAGCAGCTGGGGGACAGGGGGTAGCACTGAAGCTTTCTTT,CASSWGTGGSTEAFF
NA,NA,TRBV30,TRBJ2-5,TGTGCCTGGAGTGCGGGGGGCTTCCGGGAGACCCAGTACTTC,CAWSAGGFRETQYF
NA,NA,TRBV6-5,TRBJ2-7,TGTGCCAGCAGTTCCCCCTTCCGGGAGTCAGGCGAGCAGTACTTC,CASSSPFRESGEQYF
TRBD1,NA,TRBV6-5,TRBJ2-5,TGTGCCAGCAGAACAGGGGGCCAAGAGACCCAGTACTTC,CASRTGGQETQYF
TRBD2,NA,TRBV5-1,TRBJ2-7,TGCGCCAGCAGCTTCGAACTTTCTGATTTCACCGGGACTAGCGGGAGGGTTCCCTACGAGCAGTACTTC,CASSFELSDFTGTSGRVPYEQYF
NA,NA,TRBV18,TRBJ1-1,TGTGCCAGCTCACCCGGTCTGAACACTGAAGCTTTCTTT,CASSPGLNTEAFF
NA,NA,TRBV10-2,TRBJ1-2,TGCGCCAGCAGTAGACTTGGATACTATGGCTACACCTTC,CASSRLGYYGYTF
TRBD1,NA,TRBV6-2/TRBV6-3,TRBJ1-6,TGTGCCAGCAGTTCGACAGGGGGCTTCTCCTATAATTCACCCCTCCACTTT,CASSSTGGFSYNSPLHF
NA,NA,TRBV5-6,TRBJ1-1,TGTGCCAGCAGCTACGCAGGGTTTAACACTGAAGCTTTCTTT,CASSYAGFNTEAFF
TRBD1,NA,TRBV6-6,TRBJ1-3,TGTGCCAGCAGTTTGACAGGGGAGAGATCTGGAAACACCATATATTTT,CASSLTGERSGNTIYF
NA,NA,TRBV27,TRBJ1-5,TGTGCCAGCAGTTTACAGGGGACCCTTAATCAGCCCCAGCATTTT,CASSLQGTLNQPQHF
TRBD2,NA,TRBV5-1,TRBJ2-1,TGCGCCAGCAGCTTGGAGGTCGGGGGGGCCTATGAGCAGTTCTTC,CASSLEVGGAYEQFF
NA,NA,TRBV23-1,TRBJ1-2,TGCGCCAGCAGTCGTTCCAGACAGGAAAACTATGGCTACACCTTC,CASSRSRQENYGYTF
TRBD1,NA,TRBV7-2,TRBJ1-5,TGTGCCAGCAGCCTAACTCACGGGACAGTCAATCAGCCCCAGCATTTT,CASSLTHGTVNQPQHF
NA,NA,TRBV29-1,TRBJ2-2,TGCAGCGTTAATCGGGGGGGGGAGCTGTTTTTT,CSVNRGGELFF
TRBD2,NA,TRBV2,TRBJ2-5,TGTGCCAGCAGTTGGACTAGCGGGGGGATCCAAGAGACCCAGTACTTC,CASSWTSGGIQETQYF
TRBD2,once,TRBV10-3,TRBJ2-6,TGTGCCATCAGTAGGGGACTAGCGGGAGTCGCTGGGGCCAACGTCCTGACTTTC,CAISRGLAGVAGANVLTF
TRBD2,NA,TRBV7-2,TRBJ2-1,TGTGCCAGCAGCTTAGCCGGCGGGGGAGGCTACAATGAGCAGTTCTTC,CASSLAGGGGYNEQFF
NA,once,TRBV5-1,TRBJ1-4,TGCGCCAGCAGCGGAGGGATTTCGGGGGAAAAACTGTTTTTT,CASSGGISGEKLFF
TRBD1,NA,TRBV12-5,TRBJ1-2,TGTGCTAGTGGTCAGGGACAGGGCCTATACTATGGCTACACCTTC,CASGQGQGLYYGYTF
NA,few,TRBV12-3/TRBV12-4,TRBJ2-7,TGTGCCAGCAGTTTACGGAGCTTTGAGCAGTACTTC,CASSLRSFEQYF
TRBD1,NA,TRBV7-2,TRBJ1-1,TGTGCCAGCAGCTGGGAGGACAGGCCTAACACTGAAGCTTTCTTT,CASSWEDRPNTEAFF
NA,NA,TRBV12-3/TRBV12-4,TRBJ1-5,TGTGCCAGCAGCCCACTCGGGAATCAGCCCCAGCATTTT,CASSPLGNQPQHF
NA,NA,TRBV3-1/TRBV3-2,TRBJ2-6,TGTGCCAGCAGCCATGGAGGGGCTGGGGCCAACGTCCTGACTTTC,CASSHGGAGANVLTF
TRBD1,NA,TRBV2,TRBJ1-3,TGTGCCAGCAGTGACCCCAGCGGACAGGGGGCTTTTCGGTCTGGAAACACCATATATTTT,CASSDPSGQGAFRSGNTIYF
TRBD2,NA,TRBV5-1,TRBJ2-7,TGCGCCAGCAGCCCGACTAGCGGGAGGGCCTACGAGCAGTACTTC,CASSPTSGRAYEQYF
NA,few,TRBV19,TRBJ1-5,TGTGCCAGTAGTCTGGCAGGACTTAGCAATCAGCCCCAGCATTTT,CASSLAGLSNQPQHF
NA,NA,TRBV24-1,TRBJ1-1,TGTGCCACCAGTGAACAGACAGAGAACACTGAAGCTTTCTTT,CATSEQTENTEAFF
TRBD1,NA,TRBV2,TRBJ1-5,TGTGCCAGCAGTGATTTGCGACAGGGGGCTCGGCCCCAGCATTTT,CASSDLRQGARPQHF
TRBD1,NA,TRBV5-1,TRBJ1-4,TGCGCCAGCAGCTTGGCCGGGACAGCGAATGAAAAACTGTTTTTT,CASSLAGTANEKLFF
NA,NA,TRBV3-1/TRBV3-2,TRBJ1-3,TGTGCCAGCAGCCTAGGGAGATCTGGAAACACCATATATTTT,CASSLGRSGNTIYF
NA,NA,TRBV12-5,TRBJ2-7,TGTGCTAGTGCCTATTCAGTGGGAGGCTACGAGCAGTACTTC,CASAYSVGGYEQYF
NA,NA,TRBV5-4,TRBJ1-5,TGTGCCAGCAGCTTGGTCGGGGAAGCCCAGCATTTT,CASSLVGEAQHF
TRBD1,NA,TRBV30,TRBJ1-2,TGTGCCTGGAGTGTAGGGACAGTTGCTATCGGCTACACCTTC,CAWSVGTVAIGYTF
TRBD2,NA,TRBV10-3,TRBJ2-1,TGTGCCATCACCCCCCGGACTAGCGGCGCCCATGAGCAGTTCTTC,CAITPRTSGAHEQFF
TRBD1,NA,TRBV7-2,TRBJ1-3,TGTGCCAGCAGCCAAGGAGGGTCAGGGGGTACTGGAAACACCATATATTTT,CASSQGGSGGTGNTIYF
TRBD2,NA,TRBV9,TRBJ2-5,TGTGCCAGCAGCTCCCCTCAAGGACTAGCAGGGGAGACCCAGTACTTC,CASSSPQGLAGETQYF
NA,few,TRBV7-2,TRBJ1-5,TGTGCCAGCAGCTTAGTTGGGGGCGCTAGCAATCAGCCCCAGCATTTT,CASSLVGGASNQPQHF
TRBD1,NA,TRBV5-1,TRBJ1-1,TGCGCCAGCAGCACCGGACAGGAAAACACTGAAGCTTTCTTT,CASSTGQENTEAFF
NA,NA,TRBV6-1,TRBJ2-7,TGTGCCAGCAGTCAAGGTTCGGCGGAGAGCTCCTACGAGCAGTACTTC,CASSQGSAESSYEQYF
NA,NA,TRBV6-6,TRBJ1-1,TGTGCCAGCAGTTTCACAGGGTCGGTGACTGAAGCTTTCTTT,CASSFTGSVTEAFF
NA,NA,TRBV5-5,TRBJ1-6,TGTGCCAGCAGCTTGTCCCCCCCGGGGTTATGGGAGAATTCACCCCTCCACTTT,CASSLSPPGLWENSPLHF
NA,NA,TRBV2,TRBJ2-1,TGTGCCAGCAGTAGACGGGGGGCCACCGATGAGCAGTTCTTC,CASSRRGATDEQFF
TRBD2,NA,TRBV6-5,TRBJ2-7,TGTGCCAGCAGGACTAGCGGGATCCACGAGCAGTACTTC,CASRTSGIHEQYF
NA,NA,TRBV7-9,TRBJ2-2,TGTGCCAGCAGCCGCTCGCCGTCCGGGACTTTTCCCACCGGGGAGCTGTTTTTT,CASSRSPSGTFPTGELFF
TRBD1,NA,TRBV2,TRBJ1-1,TGTGCCAGCAGACAACAGGGGGGAAACACTGAAGCTTTCTTT,CASRQQGGNTEAFF
TRBD1,NA,TRBV29-1,TRBJ2-1,TGCAGCGTTACACGGACAGGGGGAGTTGAGCAGTTCTTC,CSVTRTGGVEQFF
NA,NA,TRBV29-1,TRBJ1-6,TGCAGCGTTTATCCAGGAGGAAATTCACCCCTCCACTTT,CSVYPGGNSPLHF
TRBD1,NA,TRBV29-1,TRBJ1-2,TGCAGCGTTGAGGGGACAGTAGATGGCTACACCTTC,CSVEGTVDGYTF
TRBD2,NA,TRBV5-4,TRBJ2-1,TGTGCCACTAGCGGGGGGGCTATTAAGAATGAGCAGTTCTTC,CATSGGAIKNEQFF
NA,NA,TRBV27,TRBJ2-2,TGTGCCAGCAGGGGCGGGCCGGGGGGCTTGAACACCGGGGAGCTGTTTTTT,CASRGGPGGLNTGELFF
NA,few,TRBV14,TRBJ1-3,TGTGCCAGCAGCGGGCCGCACTCGGGGATCTCTGGAAACACCATATATTTT,CASSGPHSGISGNTIYF
TRBD1,NA,TRBV7-2,TRBJ2-3,TGTGCCAGCTCCACAGGGGTCATTACTAGCACAGATACGCAGTATTTT,CASSTGVITSTDTQYF
TRBD1,NA,TRBV6-5,TRBJ1-2,TGTGCCAGCAGGCAACAGGGGGCGGGGGGCTACACCTTC,CASRQQGAGGYTF
TRBD2,NA,TRBV5-1,TRBJ2-5,TGCGCCAGCAGCGGCATAGCGGGAGTACAAGAGACCCAGTACTTC,CASSGIAGVQETQYF
TRBD2,NA,TRBV19,TRBJ2-1,TGTGCCAGTAGTATAGATATCGGACGCGGACTAGCGGGTACGGATGAGCAGTTCTTC,CASSIDIGRGLAGTDEQFF